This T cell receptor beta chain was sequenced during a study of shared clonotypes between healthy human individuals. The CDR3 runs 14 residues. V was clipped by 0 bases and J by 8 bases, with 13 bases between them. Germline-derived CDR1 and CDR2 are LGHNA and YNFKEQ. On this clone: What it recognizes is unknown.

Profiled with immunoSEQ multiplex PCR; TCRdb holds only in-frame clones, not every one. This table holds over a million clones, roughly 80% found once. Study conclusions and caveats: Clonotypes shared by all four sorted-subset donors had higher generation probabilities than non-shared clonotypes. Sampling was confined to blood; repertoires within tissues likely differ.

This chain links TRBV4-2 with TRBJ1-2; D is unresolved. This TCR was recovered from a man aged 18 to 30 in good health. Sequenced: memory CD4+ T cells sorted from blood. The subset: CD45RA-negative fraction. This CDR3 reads CASSQDFGLGGYTF. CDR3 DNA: TGTGCCAGCAGCCAAGATTTTGGGCTGGGGGGCTACACCTTC.